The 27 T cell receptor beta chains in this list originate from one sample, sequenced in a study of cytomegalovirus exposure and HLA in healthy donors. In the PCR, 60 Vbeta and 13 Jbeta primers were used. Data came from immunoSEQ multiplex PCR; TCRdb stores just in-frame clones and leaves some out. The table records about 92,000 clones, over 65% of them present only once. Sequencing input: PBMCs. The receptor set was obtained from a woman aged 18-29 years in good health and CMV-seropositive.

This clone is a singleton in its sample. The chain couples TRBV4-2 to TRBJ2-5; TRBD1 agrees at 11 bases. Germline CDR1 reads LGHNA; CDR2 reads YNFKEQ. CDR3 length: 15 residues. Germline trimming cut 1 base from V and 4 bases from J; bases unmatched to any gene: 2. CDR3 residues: CASSQVGTGGETQYF. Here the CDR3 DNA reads TGTGCCAGCAGCCAAGTCGGGACAGGGGGAGAGACCCAGTACTTC.

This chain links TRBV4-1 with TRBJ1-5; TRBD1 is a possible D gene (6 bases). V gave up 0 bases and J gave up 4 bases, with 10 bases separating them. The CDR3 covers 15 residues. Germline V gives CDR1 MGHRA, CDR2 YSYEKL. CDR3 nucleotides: TGCGCCAGCAGCCAAGAAGGAGGACAGAATCAGCCCCAGCATTTT. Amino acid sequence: CASSQEGGQNQPQHF.

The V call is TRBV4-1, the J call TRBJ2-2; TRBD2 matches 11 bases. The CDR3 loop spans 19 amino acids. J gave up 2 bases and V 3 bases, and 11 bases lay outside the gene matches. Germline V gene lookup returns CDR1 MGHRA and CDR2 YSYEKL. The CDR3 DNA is TGCGCCAGCAGCCAGTTTATTGGTAGCGGGGGGGCAAACACCGGGGAGCTGTTTTTT. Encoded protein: CASSQFIGSGGANTGELFF.

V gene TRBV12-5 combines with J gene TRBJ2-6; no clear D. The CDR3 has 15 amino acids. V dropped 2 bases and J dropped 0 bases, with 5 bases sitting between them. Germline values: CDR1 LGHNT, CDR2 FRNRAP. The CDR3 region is CASGLFGSGANVLTF. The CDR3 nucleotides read TGTGCTAGTGGTTTGTTCGGCTCTGGGGCCAACGTCCTGACTTTC.

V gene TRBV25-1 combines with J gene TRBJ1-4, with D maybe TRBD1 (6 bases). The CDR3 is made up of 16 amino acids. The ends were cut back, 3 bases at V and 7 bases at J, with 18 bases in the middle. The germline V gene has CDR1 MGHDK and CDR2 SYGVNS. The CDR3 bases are TGTGCCAGCAGTGACCCCCATCGGGGGGCAGGTGAAAAACTGTTTTTT. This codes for CASSDPHRGAGEKLFF.

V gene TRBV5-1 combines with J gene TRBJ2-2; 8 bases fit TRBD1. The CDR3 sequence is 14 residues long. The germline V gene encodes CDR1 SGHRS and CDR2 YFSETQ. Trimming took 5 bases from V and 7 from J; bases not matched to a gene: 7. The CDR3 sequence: CASRGQGDIGELFF. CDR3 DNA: TGCGCCAGCAGAGGACAGGGAGATATCGGGGAGCTGTTTTTT.

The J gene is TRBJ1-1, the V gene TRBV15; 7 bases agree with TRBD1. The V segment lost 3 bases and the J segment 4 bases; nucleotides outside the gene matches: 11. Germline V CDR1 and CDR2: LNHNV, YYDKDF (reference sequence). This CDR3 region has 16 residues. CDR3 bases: TGTGCCACCAGCAGTCCATCAAGACAGGGTAGCACTGAAGCTTTCTTT. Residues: CATSSPSRQGSTEAFF.

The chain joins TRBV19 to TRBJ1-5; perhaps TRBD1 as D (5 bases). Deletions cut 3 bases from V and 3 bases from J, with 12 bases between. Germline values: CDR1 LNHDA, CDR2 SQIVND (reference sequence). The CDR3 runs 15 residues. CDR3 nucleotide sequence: TGTGCCAGTAGTATGACAGTTTCTTTCAATCAGCCCCAGCATTTT. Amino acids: CASSMTVSFNQPQHF.

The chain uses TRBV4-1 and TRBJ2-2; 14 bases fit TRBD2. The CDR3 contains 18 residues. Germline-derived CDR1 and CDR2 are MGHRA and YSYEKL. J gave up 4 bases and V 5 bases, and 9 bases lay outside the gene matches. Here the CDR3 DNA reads TGCGCCAGCAGCAAAGGGACTAGCGGGAGTTTGAGCACCGGGGAGCTGTTTTTT. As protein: CASSKGTSGSLSTGELFF.

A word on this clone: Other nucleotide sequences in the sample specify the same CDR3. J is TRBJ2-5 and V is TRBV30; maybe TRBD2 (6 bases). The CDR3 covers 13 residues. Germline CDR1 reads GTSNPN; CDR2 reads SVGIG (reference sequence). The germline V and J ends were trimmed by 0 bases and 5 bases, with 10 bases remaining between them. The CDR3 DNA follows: TGTGCCTGGAGTGTACGTCGGGGGGAGACCCAGTACTTC. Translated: CAWSVRRGETQYF.

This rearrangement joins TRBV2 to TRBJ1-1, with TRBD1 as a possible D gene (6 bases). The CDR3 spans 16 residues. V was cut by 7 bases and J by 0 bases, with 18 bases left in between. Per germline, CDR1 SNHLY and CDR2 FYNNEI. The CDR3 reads CASNFDRSIMNTEAFF. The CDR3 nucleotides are TGTGCCAGCAATTTCGACAGGTCCATCATGAACACTGAAGCTTTCTTT. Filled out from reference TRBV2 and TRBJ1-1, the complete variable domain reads EPEVTQTPSHQVTQMGQEVILRCVPISNHLYFYWYRQILGQKVEFLVSFYNNEISEKSEIFDDQFSVERPDGSNFTLKIRSTKLEDSAMYFCASNFDRSIMNTEAFFGQGTRLTVV.

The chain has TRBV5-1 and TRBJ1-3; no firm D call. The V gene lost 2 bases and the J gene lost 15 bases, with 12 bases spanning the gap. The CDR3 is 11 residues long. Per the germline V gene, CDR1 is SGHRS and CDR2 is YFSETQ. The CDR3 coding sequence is TGCGCCAGCAGCTTCGAGGGAAAGTCATATTTT. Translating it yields CASSFEGKSYF.

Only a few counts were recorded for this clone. The chain's CDR3 is CASALAGSSGNTIYF. Here the CDR3 DNA reads TGCGCCAGCGCTCTCGCCGGGAGCTCTGGAAACACCATATATTTT. The chain uses TRBV5-1 and TRBJ1-3; D ambiguous. The CDR3 contains 15 residues. Per the germline V gene, CDR1 is SGHRS and CDR2 is YFSETQ. V lost 7 bases and J lost 0, with 14 bases in between.

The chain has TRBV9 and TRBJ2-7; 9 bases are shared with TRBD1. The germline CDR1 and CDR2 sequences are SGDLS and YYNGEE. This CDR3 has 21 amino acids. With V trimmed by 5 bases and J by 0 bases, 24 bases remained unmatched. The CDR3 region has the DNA TGTGCCAGCAGAGCCGTCGGGACCGGGACAGGGCCCCAAAGAGGCTCCTACGAGCAGTACTTC. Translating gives CASRAVGTGTGPQRGSYEQYF.

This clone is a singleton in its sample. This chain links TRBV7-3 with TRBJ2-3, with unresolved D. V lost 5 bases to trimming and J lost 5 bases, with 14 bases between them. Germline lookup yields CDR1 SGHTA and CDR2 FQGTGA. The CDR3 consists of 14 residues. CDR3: CASSPTGAVDTQYF. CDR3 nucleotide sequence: TGTGCCAGCAGCCCCACGGGTGCGGTAGATACGCAGTATTTT.

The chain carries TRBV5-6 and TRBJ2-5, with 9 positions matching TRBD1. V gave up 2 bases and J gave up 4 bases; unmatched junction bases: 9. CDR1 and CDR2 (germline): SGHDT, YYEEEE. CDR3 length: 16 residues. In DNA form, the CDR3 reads TGTGCCAGCAGCTTAGGAGGACAGGGGCCGAGAGAGACCCAGTACTTC. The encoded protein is CASSLGGQGPRETQYF.

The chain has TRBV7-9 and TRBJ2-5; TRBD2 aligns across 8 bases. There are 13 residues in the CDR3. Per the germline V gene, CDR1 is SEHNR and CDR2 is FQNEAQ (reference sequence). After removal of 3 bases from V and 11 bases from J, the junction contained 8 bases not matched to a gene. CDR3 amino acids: CASSFSSGGEQYF. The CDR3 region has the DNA TGTGCCAGCAGCTTCTCGAGCGGGGGAGAGCAGTACTTC. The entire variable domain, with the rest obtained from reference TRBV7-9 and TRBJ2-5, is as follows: DTGVSQNPRHKITKRGQNVTFRCDPISEHNRLYWYRQTLGQGPEFLTYFQNEAQLEKSRLLSDRFSAERPKGSFSTLEIQRTEQGDSAMYLCASSFSSGGEQYFGPGTRLLVL.

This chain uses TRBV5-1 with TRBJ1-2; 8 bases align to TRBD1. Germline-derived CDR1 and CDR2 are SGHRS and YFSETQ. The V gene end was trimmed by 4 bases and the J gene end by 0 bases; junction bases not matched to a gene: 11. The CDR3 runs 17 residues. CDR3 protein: CASSPPRTGQTNYGYTF. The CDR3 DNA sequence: TGCGCCAGCAGCCCCCCCCGGACAGGGCAGACTAACTATGGCTACACCTTC. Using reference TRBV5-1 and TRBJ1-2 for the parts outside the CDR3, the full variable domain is KAGVTQTPRYLIKTRGQQVTLSCSPISGHRSVSWYQQTPGQGLQFLFEYFSETQRNKGNFPGRFSGRQFSNSRSEMNVSTLELGDSALYLCASSPPRTGQTNYGYTFGSGTRLTVV.

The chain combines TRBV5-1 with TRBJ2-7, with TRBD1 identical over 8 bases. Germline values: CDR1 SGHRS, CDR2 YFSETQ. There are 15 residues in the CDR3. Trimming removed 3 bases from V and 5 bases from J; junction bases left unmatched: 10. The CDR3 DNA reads TGCGCCAGCAGCTCCGGTGGGACAGGCCGTGACGAGCAGTACTTC. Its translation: CASSSGGTGRDEQYF.

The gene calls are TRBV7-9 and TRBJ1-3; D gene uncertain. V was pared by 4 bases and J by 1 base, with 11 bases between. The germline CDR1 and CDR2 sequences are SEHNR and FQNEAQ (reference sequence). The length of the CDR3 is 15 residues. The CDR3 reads CASSSTLDSGNTIYF. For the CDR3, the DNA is TGTGCCAGCAGCTCTACGCTTGATTCTGGAAACACCATATATTTT. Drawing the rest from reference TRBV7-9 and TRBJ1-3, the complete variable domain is DTGVSQNPRHKITKRGQNVTFRCDPISEHNRLYWYRQTLGQGPEFLTYFQNEAQLEKSRLLSDRFSAERPKGSFSTLEIQRTEQGDSAMYLCASSSTLDSGNTIYFGEGSWLTVV.

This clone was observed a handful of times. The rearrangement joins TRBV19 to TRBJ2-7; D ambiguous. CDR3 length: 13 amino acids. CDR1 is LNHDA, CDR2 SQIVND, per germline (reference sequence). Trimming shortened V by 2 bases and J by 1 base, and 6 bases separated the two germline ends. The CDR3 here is CASSIRHSYEQYF. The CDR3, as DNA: TGTGCCAGTAGTATAAGACATTCCTACGAGCAGTACTTC.

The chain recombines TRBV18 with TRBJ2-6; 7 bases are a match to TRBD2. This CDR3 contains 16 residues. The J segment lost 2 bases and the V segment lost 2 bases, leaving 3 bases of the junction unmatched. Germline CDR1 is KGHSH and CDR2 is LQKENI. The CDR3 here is CASSPYSGAGANVLTF. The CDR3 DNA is TGTGCCAGCTCACCATACAGCGGGGCTGGGGCCAACGTCCTGACTTTC.

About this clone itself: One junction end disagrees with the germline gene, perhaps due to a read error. Here the CDR3 reads CASSYRGNSEAFF. The CDR3 DNA reads as TGCGCCAGCAGTTACAGGGGAAACAGTGAAGCTTTCTTT. The chain carries TRBV5-1 and TRBJ1-1; 7 nucleotides line up with TRBD1. Germline V gene data show CDR1 as SGHRS and CDR2 as YFSETQ. CDR3 length equals 13 residues.

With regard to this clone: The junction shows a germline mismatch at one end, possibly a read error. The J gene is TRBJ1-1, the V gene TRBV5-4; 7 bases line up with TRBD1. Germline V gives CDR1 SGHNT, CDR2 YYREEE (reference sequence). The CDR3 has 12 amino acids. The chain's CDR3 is CASGGQNTGAFF. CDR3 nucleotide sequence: TGTGCCAGCGGGGGACAGAACACTGGAGCTTTCTTT.

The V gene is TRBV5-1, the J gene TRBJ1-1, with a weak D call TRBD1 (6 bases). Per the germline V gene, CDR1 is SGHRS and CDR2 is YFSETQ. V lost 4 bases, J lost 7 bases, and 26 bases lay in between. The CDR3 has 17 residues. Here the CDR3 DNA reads TGCGCCAGCAGCCTGGGGGGGACACAGGGAAGAAGAATTGAAGCTTTCTTT. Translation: CASSLGGTQGRRIEAFF.

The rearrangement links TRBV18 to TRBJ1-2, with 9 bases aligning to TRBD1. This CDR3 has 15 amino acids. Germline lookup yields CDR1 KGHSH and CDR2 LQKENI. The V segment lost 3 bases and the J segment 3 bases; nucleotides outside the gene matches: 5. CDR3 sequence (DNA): TGTGCCAGCTCACCCTCGGGACAGGGCCACTATGGCTACACCTTC. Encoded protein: CASSPSGQGHYGYTF.

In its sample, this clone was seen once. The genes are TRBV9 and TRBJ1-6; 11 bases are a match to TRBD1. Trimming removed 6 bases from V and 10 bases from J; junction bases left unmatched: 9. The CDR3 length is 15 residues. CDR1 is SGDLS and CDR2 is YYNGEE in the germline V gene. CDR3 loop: CASTWTGGPDSPLHF. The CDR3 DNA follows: TGTGCCAGCACCTGGACAGGGGGCCCGGACTCACCCCTCCACTTT.